This paragraph covers one T cell receptor (beta chain) sequence. This CDR3 is built from 16 residues. The V gene's germline CDR1 is MNHNS and CDR2 SASEGT. Trimming pared 2 bases from V and 1 base from J, leaving 14 bases between. Authors' methods: Estimation of nucleated cell counts was performed using reference gene primer amplification. Here immunoSEQ multiplex PCR was the method, and the copy in TCRdb shows in-frame clones only, minus some. The DNA was the basis for D and trimming; V, J and clone size are from that table. Of around 70,000 clones in the sample, about 93% were seen once. The data derive from a study of blood T cell repertoires in COVID-19.

The receptor's source is a human donor in a cohort sampled during active COVID-19. Sample: peripheral blood. This chain connects TRBV6-1 to TRBJ1-1, with TRBD1 as a possible D gene (5 bases). The DNA for the CDR3 is TGTGCCAGCAGTGAACGGCGCCAGGGTGGGAACACTGAAGCTTTCTTT. Encoded protein: CASSERRQGGNTEAFF.